The 9 T cell receptor beta chains listed next were all sequenced from one sample in a study of cytomegalovirus exposure and HLA in healthy donors. Repertoires were generated with immunoSEQ multiplex PCR, while TCRdb's copy carries only in-frame clones and drops some. Of fewer than 200,000 clones detected, less than 90% appear once; the ten largest clones hold 5.5% to 6%. Input material: PBMCs. The source is a woman younger than 45 in good health and CMV-seronegative.

The genes are TRBV28 and TRBJ2-1; 10 bases match TRBD2. The CDR3 length is 15 residues. With V trimmed by 7 bases and J by 7 bases, 10 bases remained unmatched. The germline V gene has CDR1 MDHEN and CDR2 SYDVKM. The CDR3 DNA reads TGTGCCAGCACCTCTAGCGGGAGAACTTCTAATGAGCAGTTCTTC. Amino acid sequence: CASTSSGRTSNEQFF.

The chain joins TRBV27 to TRBJ1-2; possible D gene TRBD1, 5 bases. This CDR3 comprises 13 residues. V lost 6 bases, J lost 7 bases, and 15 bases lay in between. CDR1 is MNHEY and CDR2 is SMNVEV in the germline V gene (reference sequence). For the CDR3, the DNA is TGTGCCAGCAGCTGGGACCGATTTGGTGGCTACACCTTC. The encoded protein is CASSWDRFGGYTF.

This sequence joins TRBV21-1 and TRBJ1-2; the table's D call, TRBD1, was not checked against the DNA. TRBV21-1 is termed a pseudogene. The CDR3 runs to 17 residues. The CDR3 loop reads CANKPGQGPTEAYGYTF. In DNA form, the CDR3 reads TGTGCCAATAAGCCGGGACAGGGGCCGACTGAGGCCTATGGCTACACCTTC.

This chain uses TRBV29-1 with TRBJ2-1; unclear D gene. This CDR3 comprises 14 residues. The germline V gene has CDR1 SQVTM and CDR2 ANQGSEA. The V gene lost 7 bases and the J gene lost 4 bases, with 17 bases spanning the gap. The CDR3 bases are TGCAGCGCAAGGACCTCATCCTCTTACAATGAGCAGTTCTTC. It specifies CSARTSSSYNEQFF.

The genes are TRBV7-9 and TRBJ2-1, with a possible D match to TRBD1 (6 bases). This CDR3 spans 12 amino acids. Germline CDR1 and CDR2: SEHNR and FQNEAQ (reference sequence). V dropped 2 bases and J dropped 10 bases, with 9 bases sitting between them. The CDR3 DNA reads as TGTGCCAGCAGCTTAACCGACAGGGAGCAGTTCTTC. Translating gives CASSLTDREQFF.

The chain has TRBV19 and TRBJ1-1; the match to TRBD1 covers 7 bases. The CDR3 is 11 amino acids. The germline CDR1 and CDR2 sequences are LNHDA and SQIVND (reference sequence). V was clipped by 10 bases and J by 10 bases; unmatched bases: 9. The DNA for the CDR3 is TGTGCCACAGGGACAGTTGGGGCAGCTTTCTTT. Translation: CATGTVGAAFF.

The rearrangement links TRBV7-9 to TRBJ1-1; TRBD1 agrees at 8 bases. The trim removed 5 bases at V and 1 base at J, leaving 3 bases unmatched. Germline CDR1 SEHNR, CDR2 FQNEAQ (reference sequence). This CDR3 is built from 14 residues. The CDR3 region is CASSLGTGNTEAFF. In DNA form, the CDR3 reads TGTGCCAGCAGCCTAGGGACAGGGAACACTGAAGCTTTCTTT.

This chain uses TRBV5-5 with TRBJ2-6, with 7 nucleotides matching TRBD1. The CDR3 is 16 residues long. Germline V CDR1 and CDR2: SGHKS, YYEKEE (reference sequence). V was clipped by 3 bases and J by 1 base; unmatched bases: 4. In DNA, the CDR3 is TGTGCCAGCAGCTCAAACAGGGGTTCTGGGGCCAACGTCCTGACTTTC. Translated: CASSSNRGSGANVLTF.

This clone was counted many times. The V call is TRBV7-2, the J call TRBJ1-6, with TRBD1 identical over 10 bases. This CDR3 region has 16 residues. J was trimmed by 8 bases and V by 1 base; bases with no gene match: 5. Germline V gives CDR1 SGHTA, CDR2 FQGNSA. The CDR3 here is CASSLGGQGPYSPLHF. CDR3 bases: TGTGCCAGCAGCTTAGGGGGACAGGGGCCATATTCACCCCTCCACTTT.